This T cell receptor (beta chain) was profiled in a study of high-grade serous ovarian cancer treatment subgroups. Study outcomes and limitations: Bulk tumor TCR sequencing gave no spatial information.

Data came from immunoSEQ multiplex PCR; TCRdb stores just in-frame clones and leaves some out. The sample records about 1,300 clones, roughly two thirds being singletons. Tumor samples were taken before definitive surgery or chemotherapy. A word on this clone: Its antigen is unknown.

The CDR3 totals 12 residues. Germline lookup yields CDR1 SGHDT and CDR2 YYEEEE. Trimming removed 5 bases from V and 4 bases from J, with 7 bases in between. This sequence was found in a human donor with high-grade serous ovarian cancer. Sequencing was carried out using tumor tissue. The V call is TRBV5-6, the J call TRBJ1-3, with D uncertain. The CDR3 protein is CASRTRGNTIYF. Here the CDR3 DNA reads TGTGCCAGCAGAACGAGGGGAAACACCATATATTTT. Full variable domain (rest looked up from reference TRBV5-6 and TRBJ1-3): DAGVTQSPTHLIKTRGQQVTLRCSPKSGHDTVSWYQQALGQGPQFIFQYYEEEERQRGNFPDRFSGHQFPNYSSELNVNALLLGDSALYLCASRTRGNTIYFGEGSWLTVV.